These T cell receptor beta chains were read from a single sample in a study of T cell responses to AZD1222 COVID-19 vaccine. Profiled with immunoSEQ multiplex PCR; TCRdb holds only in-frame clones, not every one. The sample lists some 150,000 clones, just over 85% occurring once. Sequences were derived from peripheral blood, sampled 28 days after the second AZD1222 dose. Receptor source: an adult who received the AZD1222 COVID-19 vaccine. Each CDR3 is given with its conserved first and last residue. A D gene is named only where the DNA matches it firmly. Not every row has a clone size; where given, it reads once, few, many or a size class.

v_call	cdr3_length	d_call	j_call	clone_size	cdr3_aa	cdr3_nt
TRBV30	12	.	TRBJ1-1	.	CAWSDQGPEAFF	TGTGCCTGGAGTGACCAGGGTCCTGAAGCTTTCTTT
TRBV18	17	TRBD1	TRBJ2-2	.	CASSQSAGGPNTGELFF	TGTGCCAGCTCGCAATCCGCAGGGGGTCCTAACACCGGGGAGCTGTTTTTT
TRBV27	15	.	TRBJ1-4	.	CASSSRGQGDEKLFF	TGTGCCAGCAGTTCCCGAGGGCAAGGGGATGAAAAACTGTTTTTT
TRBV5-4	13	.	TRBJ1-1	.	CASSSEGYSEAFF	TGTGCCAGCAGCTCCGAAGGGTACAGTGAAGCTTTCTTT
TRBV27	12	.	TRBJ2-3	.	CASSPSTDTQYF	TGTGCCAGCAGTCCAAGCACAGATACGCAGTATTTT
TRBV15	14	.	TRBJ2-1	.	CATSRVASEDEQFF	TGTGCCACCAGCAGAGTGGCTAGCGAGGATGAGCAGTTCTTC
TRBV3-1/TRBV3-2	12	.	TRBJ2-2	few	CASGRVTGELFF	TGTGCCAGCGGCAGGGTTACCGGGGAGCTGTTTTTT
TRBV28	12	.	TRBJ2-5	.	CASSLNTGTQYF	TGTGCCAGCAGTTTAAATACGGGGACCCAGTACTTC
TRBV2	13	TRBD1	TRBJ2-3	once	CASRDRVGDTQYF	TGTGCCAGCAGGGACAGGGTTGGGGATACGCAGTATTTT
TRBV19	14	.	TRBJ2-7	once	CASSNPQGGYEQYF	TGTGCCAGTAGTAACCCTCAGGGGGGATACGAGCAGTACTTC
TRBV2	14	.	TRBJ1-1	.	CASITGPAGAEAFF	TGTGCCAGCATTACGGGACCTGCGGGTGCTGAAGCTTTCTTT
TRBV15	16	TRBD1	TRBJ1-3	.	CATSSGQGAAGNTIYF	TGTGCCACCAGCTCCGGACAGGGGGCTGCTGGAAACACCATATATTTT
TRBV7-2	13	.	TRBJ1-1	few	CASSLILGTEAFF	TGTGCCAGCAGCTTAATTTTGGGCACTGAAGCTTTCTTT
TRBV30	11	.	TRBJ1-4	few	CAWSHTEKLFF	TGTGCCTGGAGTCATACTGAAAAACTGTTTTTT
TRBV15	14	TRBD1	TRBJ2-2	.	CATSRGQGGGELFF	TGTGCCACCAGCAGAGGACAGGGCGGCGGGGAGCTGTTTTTT
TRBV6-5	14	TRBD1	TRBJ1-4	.	CASSFAGGKEKLFF	TGTGCCAGCAGTTTCGCAGGGGGCAAAGAAAAACTGTTTTTT
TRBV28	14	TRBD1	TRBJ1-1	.	CASSLRGQITEAFF	TGTGCCAGCAGTTTAAGGGGACAGATCACTGAAGCTTTCTTT
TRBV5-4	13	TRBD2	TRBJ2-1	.	CASSSLAGDEQFF	TGTGCCAGCAGCTCCTTAGCGGGAGATGAGCAGTTCTTC
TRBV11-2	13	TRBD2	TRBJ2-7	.	CASTLSPGGEQYF	TGTGCCAGCACCTTAAGCCCGGGGGGCGAGCAGTACTTC
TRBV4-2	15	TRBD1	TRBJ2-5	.	CASSNGDRGLETQYF	TGTGCCAGCAGCAATGGGGACAGGGGGCTTGAGACCCAGTACTTC
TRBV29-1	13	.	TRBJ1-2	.	CSVAIVGDYGYTF	TGCAGCGTTGCCATCGTAGGGGACTATGGCTACACCTTC
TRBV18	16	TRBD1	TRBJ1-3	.	CASSLLDRNSGNTIYF	TGTGCCAGCTCACTATTGGACAGGAACTCTGGAAACACCATATATTTT
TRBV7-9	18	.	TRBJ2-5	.	CASSSTRDTRDEKETQYF	TGTGCCAGCAGCTCGACTCGGGACACCCGGGACGAGAAAGAGACCCAGTACTTC